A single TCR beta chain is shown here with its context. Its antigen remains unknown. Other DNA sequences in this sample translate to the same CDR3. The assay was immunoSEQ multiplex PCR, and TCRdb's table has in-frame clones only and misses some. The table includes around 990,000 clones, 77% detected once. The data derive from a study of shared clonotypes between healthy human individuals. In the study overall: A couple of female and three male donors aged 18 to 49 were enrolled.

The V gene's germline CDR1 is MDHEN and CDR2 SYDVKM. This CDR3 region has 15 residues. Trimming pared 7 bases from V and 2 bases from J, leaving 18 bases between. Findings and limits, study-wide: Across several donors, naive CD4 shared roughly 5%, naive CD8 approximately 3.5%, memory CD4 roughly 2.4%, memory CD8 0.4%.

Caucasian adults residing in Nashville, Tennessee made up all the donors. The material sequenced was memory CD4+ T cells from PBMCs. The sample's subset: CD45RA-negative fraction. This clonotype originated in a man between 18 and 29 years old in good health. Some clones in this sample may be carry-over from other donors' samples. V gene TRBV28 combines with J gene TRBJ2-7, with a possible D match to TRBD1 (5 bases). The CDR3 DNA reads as TGTGCCAGCACCCCCCCCGGGCAGGGCACCTACGAGCAGTACTTC. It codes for CASTPPGQGTYEQYF.